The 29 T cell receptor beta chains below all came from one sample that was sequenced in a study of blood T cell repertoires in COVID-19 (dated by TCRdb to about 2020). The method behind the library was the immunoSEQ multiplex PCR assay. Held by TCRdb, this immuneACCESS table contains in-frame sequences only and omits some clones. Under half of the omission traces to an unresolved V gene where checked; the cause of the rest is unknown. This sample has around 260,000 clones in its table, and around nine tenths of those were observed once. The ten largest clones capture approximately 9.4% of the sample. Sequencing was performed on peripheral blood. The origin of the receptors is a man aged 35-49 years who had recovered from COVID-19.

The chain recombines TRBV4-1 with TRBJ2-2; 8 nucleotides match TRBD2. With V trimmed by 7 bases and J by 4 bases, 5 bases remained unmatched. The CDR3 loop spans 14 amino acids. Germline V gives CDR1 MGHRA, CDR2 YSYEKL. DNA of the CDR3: TGCGCCAGCAAAAACGGGAGGGCCACCGGGGAGCTGTTTTTT. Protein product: CASKNGRATGELFF.

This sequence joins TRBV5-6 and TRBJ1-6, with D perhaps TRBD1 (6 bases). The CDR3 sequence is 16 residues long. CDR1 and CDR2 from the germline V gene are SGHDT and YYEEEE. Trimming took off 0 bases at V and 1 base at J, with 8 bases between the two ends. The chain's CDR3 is CASSLAGESYNSPLHF. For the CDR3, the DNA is TGTGCCAGCAGCTTGGCAGGGGAATCCTATAATTCACCCCTCCACTTT.

The CDR3 DNA follows: TGTGCCAGCTCACTGGGTCGAGCGGCAGATACGCAGTATTTT. Protein product: CASSLGRAADTQYF. This chain uses TRBV18 with TRBJ2-3; TRBD2 might be the D (5 bases). Germline V gene data show CDR1 as KGHSH and CDR2 as LQKENI. V lost 4 bases and J lost 4, with 12 bases in between. This CDR3 is 14 amino acids long.

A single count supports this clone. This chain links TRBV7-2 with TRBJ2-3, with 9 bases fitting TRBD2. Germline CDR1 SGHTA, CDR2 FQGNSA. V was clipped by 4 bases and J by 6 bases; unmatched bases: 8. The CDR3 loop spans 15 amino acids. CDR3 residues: CASSWRRRGGDTQYF. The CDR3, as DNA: TGTGCCAGCAGCTGGCGGCGGCGGGGGGGGGATACGCAGTATTTT.

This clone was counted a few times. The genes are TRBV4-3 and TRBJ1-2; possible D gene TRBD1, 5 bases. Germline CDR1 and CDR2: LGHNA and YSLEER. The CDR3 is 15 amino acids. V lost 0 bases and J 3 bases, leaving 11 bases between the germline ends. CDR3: CASSQDVGVDYGYTF. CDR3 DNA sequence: TGCGCCAGCAGCCAAGATGTAGGGGTTGACTATGGCTACACCTTC.

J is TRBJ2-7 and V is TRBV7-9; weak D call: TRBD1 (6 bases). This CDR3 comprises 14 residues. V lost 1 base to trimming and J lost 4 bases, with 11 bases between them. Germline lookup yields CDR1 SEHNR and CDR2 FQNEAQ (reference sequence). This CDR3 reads CASSLVGRGYEQYF. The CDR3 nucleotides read TGTGCCAGCAGCTTAGTAGGCAGGGGTTACGAGCAGTACTTC.

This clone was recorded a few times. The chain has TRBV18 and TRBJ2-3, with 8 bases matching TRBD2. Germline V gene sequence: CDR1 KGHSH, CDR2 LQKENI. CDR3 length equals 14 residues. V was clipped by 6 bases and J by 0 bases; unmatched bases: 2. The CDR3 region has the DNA TGTGCCAGCTCCGGGAGGGCTAGCACAGATACGCAGTATTTT. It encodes CASSGRASTDTQYF.

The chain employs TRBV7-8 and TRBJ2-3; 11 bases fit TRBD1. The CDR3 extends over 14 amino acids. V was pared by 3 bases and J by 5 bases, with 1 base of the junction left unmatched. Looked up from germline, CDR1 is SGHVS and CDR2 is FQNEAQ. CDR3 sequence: CASSFGTGGDTQYF. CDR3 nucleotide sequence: TGTGCCAGCAGCTTTGGGACAGGGGGAGATACGCAGTATTTT. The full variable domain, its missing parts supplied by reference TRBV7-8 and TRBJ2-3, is GAGVSQSPRYKVAKRGQDVALRCDPISGHVSLFWYQQALGQGPEFLTYFQNEAQLDKSGLPSDRFFAERPEGSVSTLKIQRTQQEDSAVYLCASSFGTGGDTQYFGPGTRLTVL.

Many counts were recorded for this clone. The CDR3 sequence is CASSRDRNQPQHF. CDR3 sequence (DNA): TGTGCCAGCAGTCGGGACAGAAATCAGCCCCAGCATTTT. This chain connects TRBV5-8 to TRBJ1-5, with 7 bases lining up with TRBD1. This CDR3 is 13 amino acids long. CDR1 is SGHTS and CDR2 is YDEGEE in the germline V gene. The junction had 3 bases not matched to a gene; V was cut back by 5 bases and J by 4 bases.

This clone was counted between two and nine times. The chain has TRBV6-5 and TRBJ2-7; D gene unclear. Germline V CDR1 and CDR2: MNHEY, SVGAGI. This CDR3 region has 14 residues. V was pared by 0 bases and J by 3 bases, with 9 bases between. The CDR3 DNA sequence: TGTGCCAGCAGTTACTCGAGTTCGGGCTACGAGCAGTACTTC. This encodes CASSYSSSGYEQYF.

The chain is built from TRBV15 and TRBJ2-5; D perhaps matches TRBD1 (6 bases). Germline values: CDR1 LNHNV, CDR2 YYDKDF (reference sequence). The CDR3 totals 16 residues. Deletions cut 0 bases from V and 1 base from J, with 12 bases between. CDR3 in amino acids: CATSRDRMGAQETQYF. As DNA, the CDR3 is TGTGCCACCAGCAGAGATAGGATGGGGGCCCAAGAGACCCAGTACTTC.

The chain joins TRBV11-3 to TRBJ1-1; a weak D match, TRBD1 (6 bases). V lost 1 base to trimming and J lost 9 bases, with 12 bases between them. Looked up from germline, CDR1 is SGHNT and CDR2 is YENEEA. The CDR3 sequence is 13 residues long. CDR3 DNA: TGTGCCAGCAGCTTAGGGGGACACGGTCAAGCTTTCTTT. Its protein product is CASSLGGHGQAFF.

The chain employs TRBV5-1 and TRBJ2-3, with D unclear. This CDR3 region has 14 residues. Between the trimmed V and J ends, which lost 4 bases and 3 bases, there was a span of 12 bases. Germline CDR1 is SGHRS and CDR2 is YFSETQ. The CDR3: CASSPVTKTDTQYF. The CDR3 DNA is TGCGCCAGCAGCCCCGTCACAAAAACAGATACGCAGTATTTT.

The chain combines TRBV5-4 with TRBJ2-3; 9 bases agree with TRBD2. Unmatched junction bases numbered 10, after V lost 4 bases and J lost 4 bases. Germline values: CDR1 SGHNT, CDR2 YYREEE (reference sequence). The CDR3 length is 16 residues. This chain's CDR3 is CASSPAGTSFSDTQYF. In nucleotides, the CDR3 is TGTGCCAGCAGCCCTGCCGGGACTAGCTTTTCAGATACGCAGTATTTT.

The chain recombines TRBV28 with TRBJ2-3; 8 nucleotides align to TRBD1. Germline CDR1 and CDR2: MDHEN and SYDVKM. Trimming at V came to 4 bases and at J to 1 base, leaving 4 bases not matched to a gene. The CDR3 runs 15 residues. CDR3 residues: CASSYRGTGTDTQYF. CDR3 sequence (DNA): TGTGCCAGCAGTTACAGGGGGACGGGCACAGATACGCAGTATTTT.

The CDR3 reads CASSIFTGIGPQHF. The CDR3 nucleotides read TGTGCCAGTAGTATTTTTACAGGGATTGGGCCCCAGCATTTT. This chain connects TRBV19 to TRBJ1-5; D is possibly TRBD1 (6 bases). CDR1 and CDR2 (germline): LNHDA, SQIVND (reference sequence). The CDR3 runs to 14 residues. The V end lost 3 bases, the J end lost 9 bases, and 15 bases lay between the germline ends.

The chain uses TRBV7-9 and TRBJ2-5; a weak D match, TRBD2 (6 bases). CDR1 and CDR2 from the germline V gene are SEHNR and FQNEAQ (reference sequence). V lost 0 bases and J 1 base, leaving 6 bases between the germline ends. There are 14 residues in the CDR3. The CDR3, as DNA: TGTGCCAGCAGCTTAGCGACTAGCCAAGAGACCCAGTACTTC. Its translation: CASSLATSQETQYF.

CDR3 DNA: TGCGCCAGCAGCCAAGCACAGGGGGCGAGCTCCTACGAGCAGTACTTC. This sequence encodes CASSQAQGASSYEQYF. The V call is TRBV4-1, the J call TRBJ2-7, with 9 bases identical to TRBD1. This CDR3 is 16 amino acids long. Germline V gene data show CDR1 as MGHRA and CDR2 as YSYEKL. Trimming took 1 base from V and 0 from J; bases not matched to a gene: 4.

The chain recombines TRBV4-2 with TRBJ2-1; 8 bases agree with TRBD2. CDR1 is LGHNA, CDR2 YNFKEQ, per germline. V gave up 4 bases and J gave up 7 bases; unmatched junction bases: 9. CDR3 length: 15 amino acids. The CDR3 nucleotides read TGTGCCAGCAGCCTGGAGAGCGGGAGCCAGAATGAGCAGTTCTTC. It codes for CASSLESGSQNEQFF.

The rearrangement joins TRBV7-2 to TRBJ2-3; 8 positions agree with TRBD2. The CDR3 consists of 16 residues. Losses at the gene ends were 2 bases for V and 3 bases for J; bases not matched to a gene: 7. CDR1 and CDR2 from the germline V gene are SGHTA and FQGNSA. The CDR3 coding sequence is TGTGCCAGCAGCTTATATACGGGGGGGAGGACAGATACGCAGTATTTT. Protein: CASSLYTGGRTDTQYF.

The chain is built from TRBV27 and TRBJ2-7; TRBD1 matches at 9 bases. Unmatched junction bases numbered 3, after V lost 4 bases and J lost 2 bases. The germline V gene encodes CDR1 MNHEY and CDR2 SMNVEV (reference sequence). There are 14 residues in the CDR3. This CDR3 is CASSSGQGTYEQYF. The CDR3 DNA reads TGTGCCAGCAGTTCGGGACAGGGAACCTACGAGCAGTACTTC.

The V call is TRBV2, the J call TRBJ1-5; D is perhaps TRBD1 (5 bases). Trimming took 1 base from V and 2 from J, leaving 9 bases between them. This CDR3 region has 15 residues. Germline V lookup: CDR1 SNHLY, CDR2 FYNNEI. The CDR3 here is CASSEEGRGNQPQHF. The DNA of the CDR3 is TGTGCCAGCAGTGAAGAGGGCAGGGGCAATCAGCCCCAGCATTTT.

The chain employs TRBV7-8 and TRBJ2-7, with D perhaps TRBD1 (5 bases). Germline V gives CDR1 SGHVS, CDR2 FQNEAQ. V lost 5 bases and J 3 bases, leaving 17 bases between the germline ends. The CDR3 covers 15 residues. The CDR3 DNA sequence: TGTGCCAGCAGCAAGACAGTACAGCCACTCTACGAGCAGTACTTC. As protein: CASSKTVQPLYEQYF.

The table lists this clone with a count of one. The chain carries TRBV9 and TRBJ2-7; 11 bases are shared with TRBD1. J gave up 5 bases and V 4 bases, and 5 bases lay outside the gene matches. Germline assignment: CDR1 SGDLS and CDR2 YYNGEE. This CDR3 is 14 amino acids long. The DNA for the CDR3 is TGTGCCAGCAGCCCAAGGACAGGGGGCAACGAGCAGTACTTC. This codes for CASSPRTGGNEQYF.

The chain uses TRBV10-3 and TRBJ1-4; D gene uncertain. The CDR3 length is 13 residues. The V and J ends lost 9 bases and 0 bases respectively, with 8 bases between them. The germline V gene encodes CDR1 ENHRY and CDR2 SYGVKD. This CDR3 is CAMNSATNEKLFF. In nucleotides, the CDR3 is TGTGCCATGAACTCCGCAACTAATGAAAAACTGTTTTTT.

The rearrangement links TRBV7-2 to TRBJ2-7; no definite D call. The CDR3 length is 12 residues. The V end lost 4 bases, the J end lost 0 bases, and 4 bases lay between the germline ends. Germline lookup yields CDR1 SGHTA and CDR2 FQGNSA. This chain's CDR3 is CASSYSSYEQYF. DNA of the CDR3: TGTGCCAGCAGCTATAGCTCCTACGAGCAGTACTTC.

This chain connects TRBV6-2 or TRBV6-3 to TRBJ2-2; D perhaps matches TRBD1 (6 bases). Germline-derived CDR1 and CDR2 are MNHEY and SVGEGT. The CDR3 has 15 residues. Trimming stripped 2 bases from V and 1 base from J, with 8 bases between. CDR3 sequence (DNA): TGTGCCAGCAGTTACCGACAGGAGAACACCGGGGAGCTGTTTTTT. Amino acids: CASSYRQENTGELFF.

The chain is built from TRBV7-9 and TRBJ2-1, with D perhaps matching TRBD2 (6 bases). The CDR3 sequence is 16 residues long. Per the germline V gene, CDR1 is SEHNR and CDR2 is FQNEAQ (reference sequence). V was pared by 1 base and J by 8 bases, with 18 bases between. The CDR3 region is CASSLGGLRWLDEQFF. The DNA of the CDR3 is TGTGCCAGCAGCTTAGGGGGACTTCGCTGGTTAGATGAGCAGTTCTTC.

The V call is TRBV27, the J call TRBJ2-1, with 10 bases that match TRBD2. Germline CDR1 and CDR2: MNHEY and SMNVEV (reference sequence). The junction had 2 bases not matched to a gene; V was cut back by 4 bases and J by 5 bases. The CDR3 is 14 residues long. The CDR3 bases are TGTGCCAGCAGTTCCCTAGCGGGAGACAATGAGCAGTTCTTC. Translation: CASSSLAGDNEQFF.